Detailed here is one T cell receptor beta chain. Its target is unknown. These data belong to a study of shared clonotypes between healthy human individuals. Study context: A couple of women and a few men aged 18 to 49 made up the donors.

In the naive CD8 group, cells lacked CD45RO and were positively selected for CCR7, so terminally differentiated effector memory CD45RA+ cells were left out. Deletions cut 4 bases from V and 2 bases from J, with 19 bases between. The germline CDR1 and CDR2 sequences are SGHVS and FQNEAQ. This CDR3 has 17 residues. General study points: All-four-donor shared clonotypes had higher generation probabilities than non-shared clonotypes did.

Investigators spread the genomic DNA of each subset evenly over several immunoSEQ plates. Profiling relied on immunoSEQ multiplex PCR, and the TCRdb table lists in-frame clones only, not all of them. The repertoire holds fewer than 1 million clones, with approximately 96% as singletons. V is TRBV7-8 and J is TRBJ2-3; possibly TRBD1 for D (6 bases). Sequenced: naive CD8+ T cells sorted from blood. This TCR was sampled from a man aged 30 to 39 in good health. The CDR3 nucleotides read TGTGCCAGCAGCTCTAGCCAAACAGGGCCCCTCACAGATACGCAGTATTTT. This encodes CASSSSQTGPLTDTQYF.